The 13 T cell receptor beta chains presented below share a single source sample, sequenced in a study of Graves' ophthalmopathy and Graves' hyperthyroidism. From RNA, the CDR3 regions of TCR beta chains were amplified and sequenced. HTBI-primed first-round RT-PCR preceded second-round multiplex PCR. TCRdb redid the calling of the multiplex PCR reads with MiXCR, one entry per CDR3 protein. The sample lists 580,000 or so distinct CDR3 sequences; less than 40% were seen once. Specimen: peripheral blood or thyroid tissue (not recorded which). Receptor source: an adult man with Graves' hyperthyroidism.

V and J are TRBV7-2 and TRBJ2-7; 8 nucleotides agree with TRBD2. There are 12 residues in the CDR3. Germline V gives CDR1 SGHTA, CDR2 FQGNSA. Losses at the gene ends were 8 bases for V and 2 bases for J; bases not matched to a gene: 2. The CDR3 DNA follows: TGTGCCAGCGGGCGGGAGGCCTACGAGCAGTACTTC. This codes for CASGREAYEQYF.

About this clonotype: Possible read error: a much larger clone is one base away. The gene calls are TRBV25-1 and TRBJ1-4, with TRBD1 matching 8 bases. V gave up 6 bases and J gave up 8 bases; unmatched junction bases: 8. The germline CDR1 and CDR2 sequences are MGHDK and SYGVNS. This CDR3 spans 14 amino acids. CDR3: CASRWTGKEEKLFF. For the CDR3, the DNA is TGTGCCAGCAGATGGACAGGGAAGGAGGAAAAACTGTTTTTT.

This clonotype appeared a few times. The chain's CDR3 is CSARVGLAGTDTQYF. Written as DNA, the CDR3 is TGCAGTGCTAGAGTGGGACTAGCGGGCACAGATACGCAGTATTTT. The chain carries TRBV20-1 and TRBJ2-3; 11 bases map to TRBD2. V gave up 1 base and J gave up 1 base; unmatched junction bases: 1. Per germline, CDR1 DFQATT and CDR2 SNEGSKA (reference sequence). The length of the CDR3 is 15 residues.

In this sample, this clonotype turned up once. The V and J genes are TRBV29-1 and TRBJ2-7; 7 positions match TRBD1. The CDR3 is 13 residues long. Germline CDR1 SQVTM, CDR2 ANQGSEA. J lost 7 bases, V lost 7 bases, and 13 bases had no gene match. The chain's CDR3 is CSARIEPRGEQYF. The DNA for the CDR3 is TGCAGCGCTCGGATAGAGCCCAGGGGGGAGCAGTACTTC.

This clonotype was detected only once. The V and J genes are TRBV7-9 and TRBJ2-7; 9 bases fit TRBD2. The J call could be wrong; TRBJ2-1 is a better fit for the DNA end. This CDR3 has 16 amino acids. Germline V gene sequence: CDR1 SEHNR, CDR2 FQNEAQ (reference sequence). CDR3 protein: CASIKDSGGSYNEQFF. CDR3 bases: TGTGCCAGCATTAAAGATAGCGGGGGCTCCTACAATGAGCAGTTCTTC.

The chain has TRBV2 and TRBJ2-2; D ambiguous. Trimming removed 7 bases from V and 8 bases from J, with 5 bases in between. Germline lookup yields CDR1 SNHLY and CDR2 FYNNEI. The CDR3 is 10 amino acids. CDR3 nucleotide sequence: TGTGCCAGCATGACAGGGGAGCTGTTTTTT. This gives the protein CASMTGELFF.

This clonotype was found many times. The chain carries TRBV6-1 and TRBJ1-6; D remains ambiguous. Looked up from germline, CDR1 is MNHNS and CDR2 is SASEGT. The V end lost 4 bases, the J end lost 7 bases, and 14 bases lay between the germline ends. The CDR3 extends over 15 amino acids. The CDR3 reads CASSGGGVGNSPLHF. As DNA, the CDR3 is TGTGCCAGCAGTGGAGGCGGGGTCGGCAATTCACCCCTCCACTTT.

This clonotype was counted between two and nine times. The chain couples TRBV12-5 to TRBJ2-2, with 8 positions matching TRBD2. The CDR3 is 17 amino acids. The V gene end was trimmed by 1 base and the J gene end by 5 bases; junction bases not matched to a gene: 9. Germline CDR1 LGHNT, CDR2 FRNRAP. In DNA, the CDR3 is TGTGCTAGTGGTTTGGCATCGAGCGGGAGTGGTACCGGGGAGCTGTTTTTT. It codes for CASGLASSGSGTGELFF.

In its sample, this clonotype was seen many times. The gene calls are TRBV29-1 and TRBJ1-2; D is ambiguous. V lost 3 bases to trimming and J lost 4 bases, with 9 bases between them. The CDR3 length is 12 residues. Germline CDR1 reads SQVTM; CDR2 reads ANQGSEA. The CDR3 loop reads CSVEGQIYGYTF. DNA for the CDR3: TGCAGCGTTGAGGGTCAGATCTATGGCTACACCTTC.

In this sample, this clonotype turned up a few times. This chain links TRBV12-3 or TRBV12-4 with TRBJ2-2, with 11 bases identical to TRBD2. This CDR3 has 15 residues. V lost 5 bases, J lost 6 bases, and 5 bases stayed unmatched. The CDR3 loop reads CASSGTSGLPGELFF. CDR3 nucleotide sequence: TGTGCCAGCAGTGGGACTAGCGGATTACCCGGGGAGCTGTTTTTT.

V usage is TRBV7-2 and J usage is TRBJ1-1, with D uncertain. V was cut by 5 bases and J by 5 bases, with 15 bases left in between. Germline lookup yields CDR1 SGHTA and CDR2 FQGNSA. CDR3 size: 14 residues. DNA of the CDR3: TGTGCCAGCAGCGGACGGACTAGCGGGACTGAAGCTTTCTTT. It yields the protein CASSGRTSGTEAFF.

This clonotype was seen many times. Relative to the germline gene, one junction end is altered; a read error may explain this. This chain uses TRBV24-1 with TRBJ2-2, with a weak D call TRBD2 (6 bases). Germline CDR1 and CDR2: KGHDR and SFDVKD. The CDR3 consists of 18 residues. This chain's CDR3 is CATSDETRVGTAAGGLFF. CDR3 in DNA: TGTGCCACCAGTGATGAGACACGGGTAGGGACCGCGGCCGGGGGGCTGTTTTTT.

This clonotype showed up just once. The chain recombines TRBV10-3 with TRBJ1-2; 8 nucleotides match TRBD1. This CDR3 has 12 amino acids. The V gene's germline CDR1 is ENHRY and CDR2 SYGVKD. V dropped 10 bases and J dropped 4; count of bases not matched to a gene: 5. The CDR3 here is CATLGQVYGYTF. DNA for the CDR3: TGTGCCACCTTGGGACAGGTCTATGGCTACACCTTC.